This T cell receptor (beta chain) comes out of a study of spatial heterogeneity in lung cancer. This clonotype occurred a few times. Regarding time point: blood at routine non-recurrence follow-up after resection. Frozen PBMC, nontumor lung or tumor provided whole RNA, which was sequenced unsorted. Every TCR cDNA molecule carried a tag that served as a unique molecular identifier. TCRdb ran MiXCR on the 5' RACE reads and lists one entry per CDR3 protein. The repertoire includes about 94,000 distinct CDR3 sequences, less than 20% of them detected once, and roughly 22% sits in the top ten. V gave up 6 bases and J gave up 4 bases, with 9 bases separating them. This CDR3 contains 13 residues.

The clonotype was recovered from a male donor with early-stage non-small cell lung cancer. The sequences come from PBMCs, collected at follow-up. V gene TRBV12-3 or TRBV12-4 combines with J gene TRBJ2-2; no definite D call. The CDR3 DNA is TGTGCCAGCAGGCTCCACATCACCGGGGAGCTGTTTTTT. This codes for CASRLHITGELFF.